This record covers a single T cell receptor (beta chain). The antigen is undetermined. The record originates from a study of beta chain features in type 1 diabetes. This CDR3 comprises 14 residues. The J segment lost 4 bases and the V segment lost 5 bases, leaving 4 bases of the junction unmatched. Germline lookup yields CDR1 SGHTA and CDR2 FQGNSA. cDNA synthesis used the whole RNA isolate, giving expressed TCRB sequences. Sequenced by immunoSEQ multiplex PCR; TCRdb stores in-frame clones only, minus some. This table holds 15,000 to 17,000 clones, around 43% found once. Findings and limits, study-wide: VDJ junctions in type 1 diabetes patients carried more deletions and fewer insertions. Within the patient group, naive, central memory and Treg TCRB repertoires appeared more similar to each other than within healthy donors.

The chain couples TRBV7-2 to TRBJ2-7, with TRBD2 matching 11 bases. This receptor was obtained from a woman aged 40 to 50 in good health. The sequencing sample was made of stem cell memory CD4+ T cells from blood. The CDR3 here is CASSTGTSGYEQYF. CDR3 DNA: TGTGCCAGCAGCACCGGGACTAGCGGTTACGAGCAGTACTTC.